This T cell receptor beta chain was observed in a study of T cells expressing NK-cell markers. Study as a whole: Sequencing of TCR beta repertoires drew on sorted CD3+CD56+NKG2C+, CD3+CD56+NKG2C- and CD3+CD56-NKG2C+ T cells.

Study-level findings and limits: The study found dominant NKG2C+ clonotypes at roughly 1.0-7.0% of CD8+ T cells in five or six donors. Researchers report these clonotypes also headed the CD3+CD56-NKG2C+ fraction in a handful of donors.

Template switching by 5'RACE with UMIs generated the TCR beta cDNA. TCRdb processed the 5' RACE reads again and assigns one entry to each CDR3 protein, with no DNA. The listing records 500,000 or so distinct CDR3 sequences. Comment on this clonotype: What it binds is not known.

The CDR3 has 15 residues. Germline V gene lookup returns CDR1 SGHRS and CDR2 YFSETQ. The chain combines TRBV5-1 with TRBJ1-1; without DNA, the TCRdb call of TRBD1 cannot be checked. Input material: blood T cells: a sorted CD56 or NKG2C T cell subset, CD4+ or CD8+ T cells, or bulk PBMC T cells (not recorded which). The clonotype originates from a man in his late teens or twenties in good health. CDR3 protein: CASSLGQGFRTEAFF.